This section outlines one T cell receptor beta chain sequence together with its context. Antigen: not known. Libraries of TRB cDNA were made by 5' RACE and carried UMIs. With the 5' RACE reads reprocessed, TCRdb shows one record per CDR3 protein and no DNA. This sample's clone table lists 100,000 or so distinct CDR3 sequences. The data were taken from a study of CXCR3-negative and CXCR3-positive naive CD8 T cells. Study-level information: Overall TRB read output was some 140 million, and each library contained about 1.5 +/- 0.3 million reads. Study-wide points: Hydrophobicity was higher for TRB CDR3s found in CXCR3-positive naive cells than in CXCR3-negative naive cells. Researchers reported similar TRBV-TRBJ usage in naive CXCR3-negative and CXCR3-positive cells, though memory differed.

The CDR3 loop spans 15 amino acids. CDR1 MGHRA and CDR2 YSYEKL come from the germline V gene. Naive CD8+ T cells were CD45RO-CCR7+CD27+CD95-. This rearrangement joins TRBV4-1 to TRBJ2-2; the TCRdb D gene call, TRBD2, has no DNA to confirm it. This clonotype was sampled from a human donor in good health. Some clones in this sample may be carry-over from other donors' samples. The material sequenced was naive CXCR3+ CD8+ T cells from blood. The subset: CD45RO-CCR7+CD27+CD95- naive CD8+ T cells expressing CXCR3 (TNR3+). This CDR3 reads CASSQESGATGELFF.